This T cell receptor (beta chain) is from a study of control samples from healthy donors and cancer patients. CDR3 size: 15 residues. V lost 4 bases to trimming and J lost 7 bases; unmatched junction nucleotides: 9. CDR1 is LNHDA, CDR2 SQIVND, per germline (reference sequence). The method was immunoSEQ multiplex PCR; TCRdb's version includes in-frame clones alone and lacks a portion of them. This sample has 170,000 or so clones, with 94% found just once. The chain has TRBV19 and TRBJ2-1; 8 bases match TRBD2. The TCR comes from a woman aged 18-30 years in good health. The specimen sequenced was blood. The CDR3 here is CASSRTGTRNNEQFF. In DNA, the CDR3 is TGTGCCAGTAGTAGAACCGGGACTAGAAATAATGAGCAGTTCTTC.